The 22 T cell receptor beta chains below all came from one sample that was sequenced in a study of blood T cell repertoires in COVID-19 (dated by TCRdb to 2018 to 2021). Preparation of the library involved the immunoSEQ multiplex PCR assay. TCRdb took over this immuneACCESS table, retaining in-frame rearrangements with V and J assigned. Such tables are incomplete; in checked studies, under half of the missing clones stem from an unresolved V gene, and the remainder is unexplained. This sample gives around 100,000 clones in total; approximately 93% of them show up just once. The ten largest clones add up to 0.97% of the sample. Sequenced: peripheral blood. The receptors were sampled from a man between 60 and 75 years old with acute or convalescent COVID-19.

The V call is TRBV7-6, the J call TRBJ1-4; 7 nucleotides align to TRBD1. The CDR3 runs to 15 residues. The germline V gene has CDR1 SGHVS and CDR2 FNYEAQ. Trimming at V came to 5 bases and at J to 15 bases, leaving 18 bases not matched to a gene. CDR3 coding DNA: TGTGCCAGCAGCCGCGCGAAGACTGGACAGGCTGAGGTGTTTTTT. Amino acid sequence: CASSRAKTGQAEVFF.

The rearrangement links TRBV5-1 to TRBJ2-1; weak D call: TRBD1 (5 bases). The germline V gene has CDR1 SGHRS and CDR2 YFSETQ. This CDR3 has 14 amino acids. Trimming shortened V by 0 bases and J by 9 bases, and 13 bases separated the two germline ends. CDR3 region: CASSLVRGGGEQFF. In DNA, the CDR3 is TGCGCCAGCAGCTTGGTAAGGGGTGGTGGTGAGCAGTTCTTC.

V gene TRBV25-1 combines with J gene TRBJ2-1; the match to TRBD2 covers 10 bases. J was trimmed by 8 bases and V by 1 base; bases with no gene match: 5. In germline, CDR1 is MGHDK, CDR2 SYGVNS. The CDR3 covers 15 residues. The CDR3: CASSESTSGIYEQFF. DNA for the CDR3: TGTGCCAGCAGTGAATCAACTAGCGGGATATATGAGCAGTTCTTC.

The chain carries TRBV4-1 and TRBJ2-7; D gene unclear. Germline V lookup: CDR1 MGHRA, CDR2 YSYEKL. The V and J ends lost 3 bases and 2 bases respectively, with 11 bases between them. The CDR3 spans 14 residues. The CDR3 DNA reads TGCGCCAGCAGCCAGAAATTTGGGCCCTACGAGCAGTACGTC. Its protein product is CASSQKFGPYEQYV.

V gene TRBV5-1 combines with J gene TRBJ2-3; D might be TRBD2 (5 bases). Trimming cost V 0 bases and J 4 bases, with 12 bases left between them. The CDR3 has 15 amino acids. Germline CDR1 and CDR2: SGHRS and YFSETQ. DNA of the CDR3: TGCGCCAGCAGCTTGGCCCCGGGGTCCCCAGATACGCAGTATTTT. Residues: CASSLAPGSPDTQYF.

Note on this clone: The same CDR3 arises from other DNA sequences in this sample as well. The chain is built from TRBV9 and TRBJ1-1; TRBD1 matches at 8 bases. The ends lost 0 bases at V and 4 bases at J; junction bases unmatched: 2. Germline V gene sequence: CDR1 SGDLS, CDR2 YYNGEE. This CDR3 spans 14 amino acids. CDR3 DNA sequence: TGTGCCAGCAGCGTAGCTACAGGGGGCACTGAAGCTTTCTTT. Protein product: CASSVATGGTEAFF.

Written as DNA, the CDR3 is TGTGCCAGAAGCTTAGGGACAGGGATTAACAATGAGCAGTTCTTC. Amino acid sequence: CARSLGTGINNEQFF. V and J are TRBV7-5 and TRBJ2-1; TRBD1 was called by the table and not checked on the DNA. TRBV7-5 is marked as a pseudogene. This CDR3 is 15 amino acids long.

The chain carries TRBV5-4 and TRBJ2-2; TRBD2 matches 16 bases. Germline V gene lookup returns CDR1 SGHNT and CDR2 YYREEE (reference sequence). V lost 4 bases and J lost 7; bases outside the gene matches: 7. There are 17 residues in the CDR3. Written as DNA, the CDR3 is TGTGCCAGCAGCAGCACCGGGACTAGCGGGAGGGACGGGGAGCTGTTTTTT. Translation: CASSSTGTSGRDGELFF.

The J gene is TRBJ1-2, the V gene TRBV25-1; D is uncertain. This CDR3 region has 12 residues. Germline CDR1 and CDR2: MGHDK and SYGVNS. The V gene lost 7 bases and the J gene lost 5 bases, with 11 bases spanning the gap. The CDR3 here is CASTGNAYGYTF. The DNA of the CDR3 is TGTGCCAGCACCGGGAATGCGTATGGCTACACCTTC.

The CDR3 sequence is CASSYSNRGNQPQHF. For the CDR3, the DNA is TGTGCCAGCAGTTACTCGAACAGGGGCAATCAGCCCCAGCATTTT. V gene TRBV6-2 or TRBV6-3 combines with J gene TRBJ1-5, with a tentative D call TRBD1 (6 bases). V shed 0 bases and J shed 2 bases, with 8 bases lying between them. The V gene's germline CDR1 is MNHEY and CDR2 SVGEGT. The CDR3 is 15 amino acids.

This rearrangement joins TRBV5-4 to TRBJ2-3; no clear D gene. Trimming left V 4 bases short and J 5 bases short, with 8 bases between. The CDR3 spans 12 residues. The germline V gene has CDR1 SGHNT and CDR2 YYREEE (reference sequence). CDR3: CASSPRRDTQYF. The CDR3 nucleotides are TGTGCCAGCAGCCCGAGGAGAGATACGCAGTATTTT.

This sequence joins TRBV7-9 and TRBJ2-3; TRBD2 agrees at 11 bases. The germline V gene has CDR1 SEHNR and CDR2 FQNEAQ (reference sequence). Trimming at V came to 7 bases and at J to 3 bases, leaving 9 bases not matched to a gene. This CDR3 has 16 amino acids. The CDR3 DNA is TGTGCCAGCACCGAGCCGGGGACTAGCGGTACAGATACGCAGTATTTT. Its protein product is CASTEPGTSGTDTQYF.

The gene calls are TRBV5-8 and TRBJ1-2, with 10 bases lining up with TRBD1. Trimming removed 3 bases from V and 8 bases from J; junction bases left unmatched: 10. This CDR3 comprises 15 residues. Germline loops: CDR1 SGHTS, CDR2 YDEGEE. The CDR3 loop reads CASSWKIRDRGGYTF. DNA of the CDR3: TGTGCCAGCAGCTGGAAAATCCGGGACAGGGGAGGCTACACCTTC. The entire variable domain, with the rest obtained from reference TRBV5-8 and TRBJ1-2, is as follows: EAGVTQSPTHLIKTRGQQATLRCSPISGHTSVYWYQQALGLGLQFLLWYDEGEERNRGNFPPRFSGRQFPNYSSELNVNALELEDSALYLCASSWKIRDRGGYTFGSGTRLTVV.

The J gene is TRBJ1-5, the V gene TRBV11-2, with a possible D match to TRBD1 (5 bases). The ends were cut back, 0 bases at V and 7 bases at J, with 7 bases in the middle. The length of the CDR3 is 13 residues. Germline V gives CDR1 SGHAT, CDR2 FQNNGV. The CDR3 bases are TGTGCCAGCAGCTTAGACAGGGCCCAGCCCCAGCATTTT. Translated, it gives CASSLDRAQPQHF.

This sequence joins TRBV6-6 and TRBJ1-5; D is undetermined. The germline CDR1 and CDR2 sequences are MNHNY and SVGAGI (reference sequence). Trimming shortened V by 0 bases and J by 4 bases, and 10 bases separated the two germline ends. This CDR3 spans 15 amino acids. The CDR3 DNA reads TGTGCCAGCAGTTACTCGCCCAGGCCTAATCAGCCCCAGCATTTT. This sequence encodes CASSYSPRPNQPQHF.

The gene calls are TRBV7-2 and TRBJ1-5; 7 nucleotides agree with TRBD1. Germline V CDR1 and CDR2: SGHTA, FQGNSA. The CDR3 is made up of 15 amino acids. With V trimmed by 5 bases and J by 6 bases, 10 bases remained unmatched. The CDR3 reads CASSRDRVEGQPQHF. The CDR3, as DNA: TGTGCCAGCAGCCGCGACAGGGTAGAGGGTCAGCCCCAGCATTTT.

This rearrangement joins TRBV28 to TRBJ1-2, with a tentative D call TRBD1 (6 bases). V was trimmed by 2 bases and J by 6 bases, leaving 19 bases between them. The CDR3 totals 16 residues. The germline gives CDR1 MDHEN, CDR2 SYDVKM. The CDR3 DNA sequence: TGTGCCAGCAGTTTAAGGTCCCCCAGGGGTTTAAATGGCTACACCTTC. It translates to CASSLRSPRGLNGYTF.

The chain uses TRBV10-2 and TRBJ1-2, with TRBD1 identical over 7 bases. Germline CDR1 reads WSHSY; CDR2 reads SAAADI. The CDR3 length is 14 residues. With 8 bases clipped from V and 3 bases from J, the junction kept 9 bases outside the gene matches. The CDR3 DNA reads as TGCGCCAGCGGGGGAAGACAGGGAGACTATGGCTACACCTTC. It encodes CASGGRQGDYGYTF.

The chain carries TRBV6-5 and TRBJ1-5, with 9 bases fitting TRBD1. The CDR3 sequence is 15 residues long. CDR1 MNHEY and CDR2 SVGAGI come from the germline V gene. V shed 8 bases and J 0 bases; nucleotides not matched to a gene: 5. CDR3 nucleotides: TGTGCCAGCGTCTGGACAGGGGATAGCAATCAGCCCCAGCATTTT. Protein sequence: CASVWTGDSNQPQHF.

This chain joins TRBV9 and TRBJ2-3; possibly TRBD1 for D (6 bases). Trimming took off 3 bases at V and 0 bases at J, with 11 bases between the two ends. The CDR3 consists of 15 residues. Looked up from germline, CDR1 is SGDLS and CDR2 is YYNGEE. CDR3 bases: TGTGCCAGCAGCGAGTGGCAGGGGAGCACAGATACGCAGTATTTT. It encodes CASSEWQGSTDTQYF.

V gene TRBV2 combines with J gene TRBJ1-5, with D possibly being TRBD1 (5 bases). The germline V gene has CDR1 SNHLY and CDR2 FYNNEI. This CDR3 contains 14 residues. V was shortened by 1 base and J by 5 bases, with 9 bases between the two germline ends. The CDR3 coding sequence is TGTGCCAGCAGTGAAGGGGGCGCGGATCAGCCCCAGCATTTT. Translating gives CASSEGGADQPQHF.

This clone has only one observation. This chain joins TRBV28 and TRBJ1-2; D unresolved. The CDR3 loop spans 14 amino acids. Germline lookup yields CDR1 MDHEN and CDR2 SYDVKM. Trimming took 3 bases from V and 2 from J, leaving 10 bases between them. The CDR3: CASSLRGRNYGYTF. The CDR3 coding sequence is TGTGCCAGCAGTTTGAGAGGGCGCAACTATGGCTACACCTTC.